This T cell receptor (beta chain) derives from a study of CD8 T cells in Susac syndrome. This clonotype showed up just a few times. Reverse transcription of 0.5 to 1 ug RNA used random hexamers. TCRdb processed the immunoSEQ multiplex PCR reads anew with MiXCR; each CDR3 protein has one entry. The sample shows about 210,000 distinct CDR3 sequences, roughly 92% of them seen only once. While CD8+ and CD4+ T cells were isolated negatively, TEMRA cells were enriched by FACS. The CDR3 length is 13 residues. Per germline, CDR1 SGHVS and CDR2 FQNEAQ. The V segment lost 0 bases and the J segment 7 bases; nucleotides outside the gene matches: 0.

This receptor was identified in a human donor in good health. Sequenced: CD4+ T cells from PBMCs. The chain has TRBV7-8 and TRBJ2-4; 7 nucleotides match TRBD2. DNA of the CDR3: TGTGCCAGCAGCTTAGCGGGGGGGAACATTCAGTACTTC. The encoded protein is CASSLAGGNIQYF.